These 11 T cell receptor beta chains were sequenced from one sample in a study of shared clonotypes between healthy human individuals. CD45RO negativity and positive selection for CCR7 defined naive CD8 cells, a population that excluded terminally differentiated effector memory CD45RA+ cells. Measured with immunoSEQ multiplex PCR; TCRdb has only the in-frame clones, and not every one. This table has roughly 2 million clones, approximately 94% appearing once. Sequencing input: naive CD8+ T cells sorted from blood. The source is a man aged 18 to 30 in good health.

The V call is TRBV11-2, the J call TRBJ2-5; 8 bases fit TRBD2. The V gene's germline CDR1 is SGHAT and CDR2 FQNNGV. With 4 bases clipped from V and 1 base from J, the junction kept 5 bases outside the gene matches. The CDR3 consists of 15 residues. CDR3 sequence reads: CASSSSGSPQETQYF. The CDR3, as DNA: TGTGCCAGCAGCTCTAGCGGGTCCCCCCAAGAGACCCAGTACTTC. Looking up the rest from reference TRBV11-2 and TRBJ2-5 gives the full variable domain: EAGVAQSPRYKIIEKRQSVAFWCNPISGHATLYWYQQILGQGPKLLIQFQNNGVVDDSQLPKDRFSAERLKGVDSTLKIQPAKLEDSAVYLCASSSSGSPQETQYFGPGTRLLVL.

As regards this clone: This specimen includes other DNA sequences encoding the same CDR3. The chain couples TRBV5-1 to TRBJ2-7; D is tentatively TRBD1 or TRBD2 (5 bases each). Trimming cost V 3 bases and J 1 base, with 11 bases left between them. The V gene's germline CDR1 is SGHRS and CDR2 YFSETQ. The CDR3 length is 14 residues. DNA for the CDR3: TGCGCCAGCAGCTCTAGGGACGGGTCCTACGAGCAGTACTTC. Amino acid sequence: CASSSRDGSYEQYF.

The chain combines TRBV27 with TRBJ2-7; D uncertain. The CDR3 length is 14 residues. CDR1 is MNHEY, CDR2 SMNVEV, per germline (reference sequence). The V end was cut by 0 bases, the J end by 3 bases, with 9 bases between. The CDR3 region has the DNA TGTGCCAGCAGTTTATCAGGTGGGATCTACGAGCAGTACTTC. Amino acid sequence: CASSLSGGIYEQYF.

CDR3: CASSQVPRDRTNYGYTF. CDR3 nucleotide sequence: TGCGCCAGCAGCCAAGTACCCCGGGACAGAACTAACTATGGCTACACCTTC. This sequence joins TRBV4-3 and TRBJ1-2, with 7 bases that match TRBD1. This CDR3 is built from 17 residues. Germline-derived CDR1 and CDR2 are LGHNA and YSLEER. The V and J ends lost 1 base and 0 bases, in that order; junction bases with no gene match: 8.

V and J are TRBV7-8 and TRBJ2-1; no clear D. V was shortened by 5 bases and J by 7 bases, with 9 bases between the two germline ends. The V gene's germline CDR1 is SGHVS and CDR2 FQNEAQ. CDR3 length: 12 residues. CDR3 in amino acids: CASSPLENEQFF. The DNA of the CDR3 is TGTGCCAGCAGCCCCCTAGAGAATGAGCAGTTCTTC.

The V gene is TRBV7-2, the J gene TRBJ2-1; D perhaps matches TRBD2 (6 bases). V shed 0 bases and J shed 4 bases, with 16 bases lying between them. The CDR3 runs 17 residues. Per germline, CDR1 SGHTA and CDR2 FQGNSA. The CDR3 sequence is CASSLAGVAETYNEQFF. The CDR3 DNA follows: TGTGCCAGCAGCTTAGCCGGGGTAGCGGAGACTTACAATGAGCAGTTCTTC.

V and J are TRBV15 and TRBJ2-1, with no clear D. V gave up 0 bases and J gave up 4 bases, with 10 bases separating them. This CDR3 has 15 residues. Germline CDR1 LNHNV, CDR2 YYDKDF (reference sequence). CDR3 DNA sequence: TGTGCCACCAGCAGAGAATCGAGTGGTTACAATGAGCAGTTCTTC. It is translated as CATSRESSGYNEQFF. The whole variable domain, remainder taken from reference TRBV15 and TRBJ2-1, is DAMVIQNPRYQVTQFGKPVTLSCSQTLNHNVMYWYQQKSSQAPKLLFHYYDKDFNNEADTPDNFQSRRPNTSFCFLDIRSPGLGDTAMYLCATSRESSGYNEQFFGPGTRLTVL.

Concerning this clone itself: The same CDR3 also results from other DNA sequences found in this sample. J is TRBJ2-1 and V is TRBV7-9, with D perhaps matching TRBD2 (5 bases). Germline assignment: CDR1 SEHNR and CDR2 FQNEAQ (reference sequence). Trimming cost V 3 bases and J 4 bases, with 7 bases left between them. This CDR3 comprises 13 residues. The CDR3 region is CASSLDSYNEQFF. DNA of the CDR3: TGTGCCAGCAGCTTGGACTCTTACAATGAGCAGTTCTTC.

This rearrangement joins TRBV9 to TRBJ1-6; 7 bases match TRBD1. Germline V gene lookup returns CDR1 SGDLS and CDR2 YYNGEE. The CDR3 consists of 16 residues. V was pared by 0 bases and J by 3 bases, with 3 bases of the junction left unmatched. CDR3 in amino acids: CASSVGGQHYNSPLHF. In DNA, the CDR3 is TGTGCCAGCAGCGTAGGGGGACAGCACTATAATTCACCCCTCCACTTT. Supplemented by reference TRBV9 and TRBJ1-6, the full variable domain reads DSGVTQTPKHLITATGQRVTLRCSPRSGDLSVYWYQQSLDQGLQFLIQYYNGEERAKGNILERFSAQQFPDLHSELNLSSLELGDSALYFCASSVGGQHYNSPLHFGNGTRLTVT.

This sequence joins TRBV10-1 and TRBJ2-7; D not certain. Germline V gives CDR1 WNHNN, CDR2 SYGVQD (reference sequence). CDR3 size: 13 residues. V dropped 5 bases and J dropped 0 bases, with 8 bases sitting between them. CDR3 protein: CASSSASSYEQYF. Here the CDR3 DNA reads TGCGCCAGCAGTTCAGCGAGCTCCTACGAGCAGTACTTC.

As for this clone: Within the sample, other DNA sequences also encode this same CDR3. This chain joins TRBV9 and TRBJ1-2; D is uncertain. The CDR3 covers 14 residues. The V gene lost 2 bases and the J gene lost 2 bases, with 10 bases spanning the gap. Germline CDR1 reads SGDLS; CDR2 reads YYNGEE. CDR3 sequence: CASSVADGNYGYTF. CDR3 bases: TGTGCCAGCAGCGTGGCGGACGGAAACTATGGCTACACCTTC.